This T cell receptor (beta chain) was sequenced in a study of blood T cell repertoires in COVID-19. Clones were read by immunoSEQ multiplex PCR, and TCRdb kept only the in-frame ones, dropping some. The sample lists 85,000 to 100,000 clones, roughly 85% occurring once. The CDR3 consists of 15 residues. Germline-derived CDR1 and CDR2 are MNHEY and SVGAGI. With V trimmed by 6 bases and J by 3 bases, 8 bases remained unmatched. The sequence was obtained from a woman in her sixties or seventies with COVID-19, enrolled during active disease. Sample: peripheral blood. The chain links TRBV6-5 to TRBJ1-2; 9 bases align to TRBD1. The CDR3, as DNA: TGTGCCAGCAGAACGGGACAGGGCTTAGACTATGGCTACACCTTC. Amino acid sequence: CASRTGQGLDYGYTF.